The subject of this entry is one T cell receptor beta chain. This clone's antigen is unknown. No much larger clone is present one base from it, and per-base qualities are unavailable. The sample originates from a study of blood T cell repertoires in COVID-19 (TCRdb year 2020). Background for the entire study: Samples covering the acute and convalescent phases of COVID-19 were provided by collaborators in the United States, Italy and Spain. The material from the prospective study consisted of cDNA or gDNA derived from T cells, B-cell-depleted T cells, or PBMCs. Subjects who had been exposed to COVID-19, were actively infected with it, or had recovered from it provided the deeply sampled blood TCRbeta repertoires that made up the dataset. The repertoires were made available in a free public database intended to serve as a resource for research on the immune response to SARS-CoV-2. Samples were obtained from the ongoing ImmuneRACE study (first 160 participants) and from 1,200 or so subjects provided by 6 global collaborators. Nearly every sample came with metadata listing a de-identified subject ID, COVID-19 status, age in years and sex. Where HLA class I and class II types were available, the types were taken from metadata supplied by the sample provider, not from assay-based typing.

The collaborating institutions used their own protocols to collect whole blood in K2EDTA tubes. For TCRbeta analysis, collaborators shipped samples as frozen whole blood, isolated PBMCs, or DNA extracted from either of those sample types. Paper-wide results and their limitations: Clinical and demographic metadata were provided uncurated, with the amount varying by source and participant.

The CDR3 numbers 15 residues from cysteine through phenylalanine. The retained sequence is limited to the CDR3, 45 bases, with the frame set at the first base. The germline V end is reduced by 2 bases and the J end by 2 bases; junction bases left unmatched: 2. The germline V gene sets CDR1 to SGHTA and CDR2 to FQGNSA. The immunoSEQ Assay, a bias-controlled multiplex PCR, was used to amplify TCRbeta CDR3 regions from genomic DNA. The authors processed their data as follows. Within the assay, amplification of reference gene primers was used to estimate how many nucleated cells each sample contained. To quantify the absolute abundance of each unique TCRbeta CDR3 rearrangement, sequence reads were collapsed and filtered. For each sample, productive Simpson clonality was calculated as the square root of Simpson's diversity index over productive rearrangements. TCRdb retrieved this table from immuneACCESS and kept in-frame rearrangements only. Not all clones are present; in checked studies, unresolved V genes account for under half, and no reason is known for the remainder. V and J calls and clone size follow that table, whereas D and trimming were derived from the DNA. The sample profile shows roughly 110,000 clones; roughly 80% of them were found once. The biggest ten clones account for about 9.4% of the sample.

Input material: peripheral blood. This receptor was taken from a human donor in a cohort sampled during active COVID-19. The receptor chain draws on TRBV7-2 and TRBJ1-4; 7 bases in the middle match TRBD1. The CDR3 reads as follows: CASSLTGQTNEKLFF. The DNA reads as follows: TGTGCCAGCAGCTTAACGGGACAGACTAATGAAAAACTGTTTTTT.